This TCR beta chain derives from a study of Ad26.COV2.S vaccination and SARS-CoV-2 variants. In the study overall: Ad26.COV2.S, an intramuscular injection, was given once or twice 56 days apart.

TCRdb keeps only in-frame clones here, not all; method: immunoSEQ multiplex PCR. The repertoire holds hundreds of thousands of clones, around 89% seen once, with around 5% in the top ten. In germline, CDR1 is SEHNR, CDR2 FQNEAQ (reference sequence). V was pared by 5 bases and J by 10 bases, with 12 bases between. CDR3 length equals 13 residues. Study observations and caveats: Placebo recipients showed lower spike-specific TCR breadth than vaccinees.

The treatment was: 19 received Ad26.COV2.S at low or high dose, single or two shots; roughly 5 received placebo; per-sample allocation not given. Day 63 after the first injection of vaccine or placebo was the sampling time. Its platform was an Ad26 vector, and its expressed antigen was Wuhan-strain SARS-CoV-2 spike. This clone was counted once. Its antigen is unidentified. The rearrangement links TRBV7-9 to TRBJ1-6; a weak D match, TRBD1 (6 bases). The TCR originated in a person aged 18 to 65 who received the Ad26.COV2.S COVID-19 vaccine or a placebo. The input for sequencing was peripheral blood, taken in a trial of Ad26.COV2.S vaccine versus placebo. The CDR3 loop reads CASSGEGDSPLHF. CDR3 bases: TGTGCCAGCAGCGGAGAGGGGGACTCACCCCTCCACTTT.